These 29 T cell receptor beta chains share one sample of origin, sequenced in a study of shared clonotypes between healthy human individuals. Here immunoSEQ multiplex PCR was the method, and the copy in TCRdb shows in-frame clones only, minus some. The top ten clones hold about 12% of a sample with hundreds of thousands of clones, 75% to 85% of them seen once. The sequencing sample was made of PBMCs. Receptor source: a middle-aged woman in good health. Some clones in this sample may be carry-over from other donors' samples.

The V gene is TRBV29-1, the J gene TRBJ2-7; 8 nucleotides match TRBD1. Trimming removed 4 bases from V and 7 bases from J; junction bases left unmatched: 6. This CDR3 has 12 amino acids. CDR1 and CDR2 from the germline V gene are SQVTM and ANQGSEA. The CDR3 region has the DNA TGCAGCGTTGCAGGACAGGGTTTAGAGCAGTACTTC. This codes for CSVAGQGLEQYF.

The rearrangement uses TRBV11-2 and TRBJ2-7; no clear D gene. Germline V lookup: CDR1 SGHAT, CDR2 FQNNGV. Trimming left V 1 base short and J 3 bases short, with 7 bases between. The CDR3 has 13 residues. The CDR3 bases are TGTGCCAGCAGCTTAGGGTTGATCTACGAGCAGTACTTC. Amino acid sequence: CASSLGLIYEQYF.

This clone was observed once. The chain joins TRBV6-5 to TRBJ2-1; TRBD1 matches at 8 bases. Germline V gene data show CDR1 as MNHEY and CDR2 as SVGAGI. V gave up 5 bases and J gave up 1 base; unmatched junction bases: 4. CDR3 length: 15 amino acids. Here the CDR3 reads CASSGGTGSYNEQFF. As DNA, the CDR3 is TGTGCCAGCAGTGGGGGGACAGGTTCCTACAATGAGCAGTTCTTC.

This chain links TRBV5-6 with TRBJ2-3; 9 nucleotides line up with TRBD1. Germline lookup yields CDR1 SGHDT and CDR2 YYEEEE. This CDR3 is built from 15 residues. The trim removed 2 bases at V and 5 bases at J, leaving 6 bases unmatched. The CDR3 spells CASSFGTGIGDTQYF. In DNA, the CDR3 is TGTGCCAGCAGCTTCGGGACAGGGATAGGAGATACGCAGTATTTT. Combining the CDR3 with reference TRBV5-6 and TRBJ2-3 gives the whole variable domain DAGVTQSPTHLIKTRGQQVTLRCSPKSGHDTVSWYQQALGQGPQFIFQYYEEEERQRGNFPDRFSGHQFPNYSSELNVNALLLGDSALYLCASSFGTGIGDTQYFGPGTRLTVL.

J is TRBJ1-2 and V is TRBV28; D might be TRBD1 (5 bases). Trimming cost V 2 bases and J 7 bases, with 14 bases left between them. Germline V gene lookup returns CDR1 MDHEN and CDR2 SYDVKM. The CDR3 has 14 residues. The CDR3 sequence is CASSLAGGLRGYTF. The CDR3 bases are TGTGCCAGCAGTTTAGCTGGGGGTCTCCGTGGCTACACCTTC.

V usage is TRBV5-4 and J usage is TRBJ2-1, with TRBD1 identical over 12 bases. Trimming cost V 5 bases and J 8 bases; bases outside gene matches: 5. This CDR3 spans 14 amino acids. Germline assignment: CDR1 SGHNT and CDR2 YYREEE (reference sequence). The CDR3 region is CASRPGTGGDEQFF. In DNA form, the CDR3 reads TGTGCCAGCAGGCCCGGGACAGGGGGCGATGAGCAGTTCTTC.

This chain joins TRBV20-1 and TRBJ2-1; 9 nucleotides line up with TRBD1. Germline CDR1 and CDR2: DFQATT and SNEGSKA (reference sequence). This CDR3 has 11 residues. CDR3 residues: CSRGQGNEQFF. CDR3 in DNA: TGCAGCCGGGGACAGGGCAATGAGCAGTTCTTC.

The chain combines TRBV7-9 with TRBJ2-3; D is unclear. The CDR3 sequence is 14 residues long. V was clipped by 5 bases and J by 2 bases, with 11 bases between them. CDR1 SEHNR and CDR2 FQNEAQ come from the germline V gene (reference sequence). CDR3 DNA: TGTGCCAGCAGCCAAGGTTATGACACAGATACGCAGTATTTT. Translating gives CASSQGYDTDTQYF.

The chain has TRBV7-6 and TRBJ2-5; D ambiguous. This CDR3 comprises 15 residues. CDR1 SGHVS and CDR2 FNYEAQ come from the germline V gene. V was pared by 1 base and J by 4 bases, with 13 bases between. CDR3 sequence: CASSLGRLRTETQYF. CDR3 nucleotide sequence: TGTGCCAGCAGCTTAGGAAGACTGAGGACAGAGACCCAGTACTTC. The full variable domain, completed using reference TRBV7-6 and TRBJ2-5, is GAGVSQSPRYKVTKRGQDVALRCDPISGHVSLYWYRQALGQGPEFLTYFNYEAQQDKSGLPNDRFSAERPEGSISTLTIQRTEQRDSAMYRCASSLGRLRTETQYFGPGTRLLVL.

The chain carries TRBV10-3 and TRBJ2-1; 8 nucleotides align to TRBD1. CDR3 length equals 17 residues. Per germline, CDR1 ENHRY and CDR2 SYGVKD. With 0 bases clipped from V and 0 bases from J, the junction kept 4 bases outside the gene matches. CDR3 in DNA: TGTGCCATCAGTGAGTCCAGGGGGCAGAGCTCCTACAATGAGCAGTTCTTC. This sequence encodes CAISESRGQSSYNEQFF.

The CDR3 is CASQRVAGVGNEQFF. The CDR3 DNA sequence: TGCGCCAGCCAAAGGGTAGCGGGAGTAGGGAATGAGCAGTTCTTC. The rearrangement uses TRBV10-2 and TRBJ2-1, with 9 bases matching TRBD2. The trim removed 8 bases at V and 7 bases at J, leaving 12 bases unmatched. In germline, CDR1 is WSHSY, CDR2 SAAADI. The CDR3 length is 15 residues.

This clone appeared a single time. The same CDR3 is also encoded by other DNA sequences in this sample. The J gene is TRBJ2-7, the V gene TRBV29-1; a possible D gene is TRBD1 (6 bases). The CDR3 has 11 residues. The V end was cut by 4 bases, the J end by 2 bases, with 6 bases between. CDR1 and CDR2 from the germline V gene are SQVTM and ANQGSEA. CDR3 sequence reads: CSVGTAYEQYF. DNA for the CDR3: TGCAGCGTTGGGACAGCCTACGAGCAGTACTTC.

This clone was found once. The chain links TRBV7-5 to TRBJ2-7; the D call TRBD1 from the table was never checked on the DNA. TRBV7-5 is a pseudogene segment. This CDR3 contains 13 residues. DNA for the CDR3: TGTGCCGGGGGCCGGGACAGGGGCCGCGAGCAGTACTTC. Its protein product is CAGGRDRGREQYF.

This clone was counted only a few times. The CDR3 protein is CASSAGTSGSYEQFF. The DNA for the CDR3 is TGTGCCAGCAGCGCCGGGACTAGCGGGAGCTATGAGCAGTTCTTC. This rearrangement joins TRBV6-4 to TRBJ2-1, with TRBD2 matching over 14 bases. This CDR3 region has 15 residues. From germline, CDR1 is MRHNA and CDR2 SNTAGT. The V gene end was trimmed by 6 bases and the J gene end by 8 bases; junction bases not matched to a gene: 6.

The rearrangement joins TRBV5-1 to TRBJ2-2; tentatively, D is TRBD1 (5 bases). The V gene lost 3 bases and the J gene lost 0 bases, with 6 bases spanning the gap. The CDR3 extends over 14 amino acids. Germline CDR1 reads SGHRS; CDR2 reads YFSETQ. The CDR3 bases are TGCGCCAGCAGCTGGGGCCCGAACACCGGGGAGCTGTTTTTT. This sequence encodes CASSWGPNTGELFF.

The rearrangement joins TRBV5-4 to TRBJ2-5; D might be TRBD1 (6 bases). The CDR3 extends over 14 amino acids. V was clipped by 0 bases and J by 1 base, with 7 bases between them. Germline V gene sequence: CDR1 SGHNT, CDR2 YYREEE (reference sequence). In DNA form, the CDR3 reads TGTGCCAGCAGCTTGGGCAGGGGCCAAGAGACCCAGTACTTC. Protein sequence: CASSLGRGQETQYF.

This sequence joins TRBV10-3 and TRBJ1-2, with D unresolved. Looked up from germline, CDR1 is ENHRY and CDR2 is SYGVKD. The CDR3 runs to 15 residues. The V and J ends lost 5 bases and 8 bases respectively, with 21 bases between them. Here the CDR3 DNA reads TGTGCCATCAGTTCCACCGCTGGAGAGTCGGGAGGCTACACCTTC. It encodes CAISSTAGESGGYTF.

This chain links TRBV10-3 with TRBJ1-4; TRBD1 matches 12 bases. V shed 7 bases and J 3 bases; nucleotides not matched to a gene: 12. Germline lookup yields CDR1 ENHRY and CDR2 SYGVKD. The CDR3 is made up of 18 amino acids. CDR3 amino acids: CAIKSGQGARGANEKLFF. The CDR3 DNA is TGTGCCATCAAGTCGGGACAGGGGGCGCGGGGCGCTAATGAAAAACTGTTTTTT.

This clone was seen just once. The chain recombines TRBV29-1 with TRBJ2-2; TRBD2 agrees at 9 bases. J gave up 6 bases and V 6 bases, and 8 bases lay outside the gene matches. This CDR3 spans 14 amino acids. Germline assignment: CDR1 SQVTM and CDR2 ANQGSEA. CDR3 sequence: CSVRLAGAAGELFF. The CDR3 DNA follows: TGCAGCGTCCGATTAGCGGGAGCAGCCGGGGAGCTGTTTTTT.

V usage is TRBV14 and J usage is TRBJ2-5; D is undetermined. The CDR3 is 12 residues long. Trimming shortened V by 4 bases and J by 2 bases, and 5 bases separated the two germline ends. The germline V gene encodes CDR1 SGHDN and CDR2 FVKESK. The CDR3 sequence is CASSPSQETQYF. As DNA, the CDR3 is TGTGCCAGCAGCCCATCGCAAGAGACCCAGTACTTC.

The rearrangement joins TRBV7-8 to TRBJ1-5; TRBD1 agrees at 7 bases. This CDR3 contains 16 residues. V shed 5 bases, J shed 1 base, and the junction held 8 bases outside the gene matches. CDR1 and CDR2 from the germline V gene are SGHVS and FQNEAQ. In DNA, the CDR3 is TGTGCCAGCAGCGCCACCAGGGGGTTAAGCAATCAGCCCCAGCATTTT. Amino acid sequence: CASSATRGLSNQPQHF.

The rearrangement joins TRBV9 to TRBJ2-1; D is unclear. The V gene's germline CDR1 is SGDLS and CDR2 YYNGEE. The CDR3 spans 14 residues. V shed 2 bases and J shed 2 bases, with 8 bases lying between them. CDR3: CASSVSAPYNEQFF. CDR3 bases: TGTGCCAGCAGCGTGAGTGCTCCCTACAATGAGCAGTTCTTC.

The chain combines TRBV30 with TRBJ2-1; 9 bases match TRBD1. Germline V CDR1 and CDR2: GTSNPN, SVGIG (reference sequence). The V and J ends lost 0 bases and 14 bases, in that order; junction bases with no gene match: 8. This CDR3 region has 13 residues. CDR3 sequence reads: CAWSVPYRGLKFF. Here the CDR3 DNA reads TGTGCCTGGAGTGTCCCTTACAGGGGGCTAAAGTTCTTC.

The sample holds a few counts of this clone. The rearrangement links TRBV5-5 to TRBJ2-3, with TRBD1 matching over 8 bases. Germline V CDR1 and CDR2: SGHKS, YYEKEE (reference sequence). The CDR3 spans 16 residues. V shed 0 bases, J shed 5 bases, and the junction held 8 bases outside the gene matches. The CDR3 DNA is TGTGCCAGCAGCTTGGTTTCAGGGGGCTTTCAAGATACGCAGTATTTT. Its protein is CASSLVSGGFQDTQYF. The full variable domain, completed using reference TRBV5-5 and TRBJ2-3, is DAGVTQSPTHLIKTRGQQVTLRCSPISGHKSVSWYQQVLGQGPQFIFQYYEKEERGRGNFPDRFSARQFPNYSSELNVNALLLGDSALYLCASSLVSGGFQDTQYFGPGTRLTVL.

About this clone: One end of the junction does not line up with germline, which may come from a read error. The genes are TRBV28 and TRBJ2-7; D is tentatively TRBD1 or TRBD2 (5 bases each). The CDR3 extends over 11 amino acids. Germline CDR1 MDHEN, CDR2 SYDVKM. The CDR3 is CASSSPGRRDF. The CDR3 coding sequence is TGTGCCAGCAGTTCTCCGGGACGAAGGGACTTC.

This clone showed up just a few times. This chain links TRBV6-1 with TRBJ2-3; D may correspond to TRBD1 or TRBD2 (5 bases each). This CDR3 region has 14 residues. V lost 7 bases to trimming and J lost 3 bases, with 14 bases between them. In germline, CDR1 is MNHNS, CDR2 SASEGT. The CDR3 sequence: CASKRGGITDTQYF. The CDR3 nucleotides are TGTGCCAGCAAACGGGGCGGTATAACAGATACGCAGTATTTT.

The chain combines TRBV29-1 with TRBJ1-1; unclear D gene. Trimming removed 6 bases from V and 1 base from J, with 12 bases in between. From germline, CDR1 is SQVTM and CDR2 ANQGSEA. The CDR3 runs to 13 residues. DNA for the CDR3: TGCAGCGTCGCGAAAGCAGAGAACACTGAAGCTTTCTTT. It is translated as CSVAKAENTEAFF. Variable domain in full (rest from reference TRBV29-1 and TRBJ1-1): SAVISQKPSRDICQRGTSLTIQCQVDSQVTMMFWYRQQPGQSLTLIATANQGSEATYESGFVIDKFPISRPNLTFSTLTVSNMSPEDSSIYLCSVAKAENTEAFFGQGTRLTVV.

Here the CDR3 DNA reads TGTGCCAGCAGCCCCCAACGACCGGGCCAGTACTACGAGCAGTACTTC. This sequence encodes CASSPQRPGQYYEQYF. The chain combines TRBV11-2 with TRBJ2-7; D is uncertain. The CDR3 sequence is 16 residues long. CDR1 and CDR2 (germline): SGHAT, FQNNGV. V lost 5 bases and J lost 3, with 20 bases in between. Filled out from reference TRBV11-2 and TRBJ2-7, the complete variable domain reads EAGVAQSPRYKIIEKRQSVAFWCNPISGHATLYWYQQILGQGPKLLIQFQNNGVVDDSQLPKDRFSAERLKGVDSTLKIQPAKLEDSAVYLCASSPQRPGQYYEQYFGPGTRLTVT.

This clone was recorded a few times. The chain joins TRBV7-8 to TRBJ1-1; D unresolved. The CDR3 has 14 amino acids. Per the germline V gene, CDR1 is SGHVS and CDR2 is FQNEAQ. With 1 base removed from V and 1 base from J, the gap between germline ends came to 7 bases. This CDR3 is CASSLETANTEAFF. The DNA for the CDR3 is TGTGCCAGCAGCTTAGAAACGGCGAACACTGAAGCTTTCTTT.